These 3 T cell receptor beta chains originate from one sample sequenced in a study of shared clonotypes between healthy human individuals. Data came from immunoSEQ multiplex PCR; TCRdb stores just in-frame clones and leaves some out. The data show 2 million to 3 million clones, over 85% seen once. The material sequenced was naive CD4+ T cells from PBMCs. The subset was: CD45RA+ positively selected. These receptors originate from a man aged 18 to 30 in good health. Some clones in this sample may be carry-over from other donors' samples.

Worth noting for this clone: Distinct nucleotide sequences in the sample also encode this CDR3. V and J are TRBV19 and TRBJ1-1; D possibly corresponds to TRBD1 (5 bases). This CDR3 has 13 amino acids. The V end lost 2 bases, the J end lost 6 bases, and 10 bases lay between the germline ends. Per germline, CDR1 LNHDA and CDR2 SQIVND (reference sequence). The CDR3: CASSILRGAEAFF. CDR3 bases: TGTGCCAGTAGTATACTGCGGGGGGCTGAAGCTTTCTTT.

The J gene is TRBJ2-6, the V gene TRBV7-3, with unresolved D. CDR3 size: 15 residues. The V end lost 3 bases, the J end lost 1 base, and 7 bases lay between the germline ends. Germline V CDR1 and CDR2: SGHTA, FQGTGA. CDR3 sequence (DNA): TGTGCCAGCAGCTTTTTAGAATCTGGGGCCAACGTCCTGACTTTC. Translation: CASSFLESGANVLTF.

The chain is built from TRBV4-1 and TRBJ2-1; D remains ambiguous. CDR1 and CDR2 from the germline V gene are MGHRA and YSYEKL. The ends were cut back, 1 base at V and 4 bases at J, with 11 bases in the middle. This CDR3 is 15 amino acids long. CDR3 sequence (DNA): TGCGCCAGCAGCCAAGGATCACGAGGATACAATGAGCAGTTCTTC. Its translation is CASSQGSRGYNEQFF.